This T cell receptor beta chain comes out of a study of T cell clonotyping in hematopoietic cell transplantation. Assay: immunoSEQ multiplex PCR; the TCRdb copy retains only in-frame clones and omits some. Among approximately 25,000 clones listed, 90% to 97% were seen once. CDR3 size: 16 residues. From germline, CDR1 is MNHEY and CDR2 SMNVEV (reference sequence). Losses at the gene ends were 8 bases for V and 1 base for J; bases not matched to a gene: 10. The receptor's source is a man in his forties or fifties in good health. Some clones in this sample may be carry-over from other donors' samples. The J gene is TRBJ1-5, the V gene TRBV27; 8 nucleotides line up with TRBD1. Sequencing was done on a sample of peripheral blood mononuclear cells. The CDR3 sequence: CASSKQGVLSNQPQHF. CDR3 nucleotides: TGTGCCAGCTCGAAACAGGGGGTACTGAGCAATCAGCCCCAGCATTTT.